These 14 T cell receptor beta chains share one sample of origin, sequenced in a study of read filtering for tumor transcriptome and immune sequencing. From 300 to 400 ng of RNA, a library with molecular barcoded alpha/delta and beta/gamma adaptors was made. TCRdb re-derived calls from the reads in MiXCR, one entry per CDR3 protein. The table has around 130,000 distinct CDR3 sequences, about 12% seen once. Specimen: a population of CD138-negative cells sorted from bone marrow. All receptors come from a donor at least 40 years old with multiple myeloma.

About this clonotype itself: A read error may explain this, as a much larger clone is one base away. The CDR3 sequence is CAISESRSGRIQGTQYF. CDR3 DNA: TGTGCCATCAGTGAGTCGAGGAGCGGGAGAATCCAGGGTACGCAGTATTTT. The chain combines TRBV10-3 with TRBJ2-3; 8 bases agree with TRBD2. The ends lost 0 bases at V and 8 bases at J; junction bases unmatched: 13. The CDR3 length is 17 residues. From germline, CDR1 is ENHRY and CDR2 SYGVKD.

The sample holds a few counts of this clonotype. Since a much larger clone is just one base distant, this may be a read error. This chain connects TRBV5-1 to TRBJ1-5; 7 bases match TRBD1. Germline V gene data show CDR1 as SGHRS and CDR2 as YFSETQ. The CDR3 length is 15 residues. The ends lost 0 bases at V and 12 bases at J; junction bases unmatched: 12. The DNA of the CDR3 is TGCGCCAGCAGCTTGGCGGGACAGAACAATCGGGTCCAGCATTTT. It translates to CASSLAGQNNRVQHF.

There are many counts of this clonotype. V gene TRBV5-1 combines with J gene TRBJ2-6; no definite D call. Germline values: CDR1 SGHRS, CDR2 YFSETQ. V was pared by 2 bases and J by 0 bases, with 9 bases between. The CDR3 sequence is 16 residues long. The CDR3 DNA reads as TGCGCCAGCAGCTTCACCGGAAGCTCTGGGGCCAACGTCCTGACTTTC. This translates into CASSFTGSSGANVLTF.

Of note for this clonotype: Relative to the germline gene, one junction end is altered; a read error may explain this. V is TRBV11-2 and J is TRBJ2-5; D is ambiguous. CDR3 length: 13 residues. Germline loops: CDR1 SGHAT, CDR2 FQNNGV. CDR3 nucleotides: TGTGCCAGCGGCTTTTTATGGGCCGAGACCCAGTACTTC. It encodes CASGFLWAETQYF.

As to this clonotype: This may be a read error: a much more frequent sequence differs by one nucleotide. CDR3 coding DNA: TGTGCCAGCACGGGACAGGGCATTGGTGGGCAGTTCTTC. This sequence encodes CASTGQGIGGQFF. V is TRBV12-3 or TRBV12-4 and J is TRBJ2-1; 9 bases align to TRBD1. V was clipped by 7 bases and J by 12 bases; unmatched bases: 10. The CDR3 runs 13 residues.

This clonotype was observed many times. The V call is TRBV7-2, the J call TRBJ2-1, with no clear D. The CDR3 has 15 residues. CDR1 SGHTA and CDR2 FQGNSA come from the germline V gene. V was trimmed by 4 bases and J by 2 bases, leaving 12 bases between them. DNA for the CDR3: TGTGCCAGCAGCTCCCCCGGTTTGCCCTACAATGAGCAGTTCTTC. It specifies CASSSPGLPYNEQFF. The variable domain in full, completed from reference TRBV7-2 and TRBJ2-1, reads GAGVSQSPSNKVTEKGKDVELRCDPISGHTALYWYRQSLGQGLEFLIYFQGNSAPDKSGLPSDRFSAERTGGSVSTLTIQRTQQEDSAVYLCASSSPGLPYNEQFFGPGTRLTVL.

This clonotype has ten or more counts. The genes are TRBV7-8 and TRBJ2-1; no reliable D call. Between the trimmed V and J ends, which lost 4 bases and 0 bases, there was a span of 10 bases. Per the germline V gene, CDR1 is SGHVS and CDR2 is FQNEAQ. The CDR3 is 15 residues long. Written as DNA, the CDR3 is TGTGCCAGCAGCTATCGCGTGAGCTCCTACAATGAGCAGTTCTTC. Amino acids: CASSYRVSSYNEQFF.

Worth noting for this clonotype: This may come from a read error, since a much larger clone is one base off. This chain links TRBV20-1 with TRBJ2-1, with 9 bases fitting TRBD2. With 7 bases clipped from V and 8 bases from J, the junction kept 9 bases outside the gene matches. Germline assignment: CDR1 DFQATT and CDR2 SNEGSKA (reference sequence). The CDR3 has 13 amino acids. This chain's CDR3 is CSVFSGRGHEQFF. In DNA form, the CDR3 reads TGCAGTGTTTTTAGCGGGAGAGGCCATGAGCAGTTCTTC.

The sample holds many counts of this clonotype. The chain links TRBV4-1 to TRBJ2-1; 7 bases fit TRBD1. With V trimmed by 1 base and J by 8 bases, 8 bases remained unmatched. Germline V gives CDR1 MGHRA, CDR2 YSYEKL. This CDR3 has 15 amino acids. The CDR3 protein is CASSQGQGVRDEQFF. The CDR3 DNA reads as TGCGCCAGCAGCCAAGGACAGGGTGTAAGGGATGAGCAGTTCTTC.

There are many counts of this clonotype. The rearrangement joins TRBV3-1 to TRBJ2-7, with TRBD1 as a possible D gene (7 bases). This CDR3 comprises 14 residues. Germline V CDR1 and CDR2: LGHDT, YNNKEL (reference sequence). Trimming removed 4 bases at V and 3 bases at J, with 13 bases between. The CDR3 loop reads CASSPTGEDYEQYF. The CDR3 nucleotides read TGTGCCAGCAGCCCTACAGGGGAGGACTACGAGCAGTACTTC.

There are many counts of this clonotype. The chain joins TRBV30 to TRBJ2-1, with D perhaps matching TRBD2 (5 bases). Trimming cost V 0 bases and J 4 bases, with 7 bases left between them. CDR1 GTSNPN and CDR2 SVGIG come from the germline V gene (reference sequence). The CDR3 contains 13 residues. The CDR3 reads CAWSVGGYNEQFF. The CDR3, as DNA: TGTGCCTGGAGTGTAGGCGGGTACAATGAGCAGTTCTTC.

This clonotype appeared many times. The CDR3 sequence: CASSYSNNEQFF. CDR3 coding DNA: TGTGCCAGCAGTTACTCAAACAATGAGCAGTTCTTC. This chain joins TRBV6-2 or TRBV6-3 and TRBJ2-1; D is unresolved. V dropped 0 bases and J dropped 5 bases, with 2 bases sitting between them. This CDR3 is 12 amino acids long. CDR1 and CDR2 (germline): MNHEY, SVGEGT.

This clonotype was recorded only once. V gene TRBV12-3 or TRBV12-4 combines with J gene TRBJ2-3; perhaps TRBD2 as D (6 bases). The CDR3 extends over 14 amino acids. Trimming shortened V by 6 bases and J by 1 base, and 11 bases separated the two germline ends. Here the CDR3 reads CASSFGGCTDTQYF. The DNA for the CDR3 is TGTGCCAGCAGCTTCGGGGGATGCACAGATACGCAGTATTTT.

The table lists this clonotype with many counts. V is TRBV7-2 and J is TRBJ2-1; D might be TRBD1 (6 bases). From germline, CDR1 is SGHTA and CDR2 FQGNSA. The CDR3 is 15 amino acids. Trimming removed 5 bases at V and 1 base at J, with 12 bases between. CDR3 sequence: CASSQGRLSYNEQFF. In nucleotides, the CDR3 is TGTGCCAGCAGCCAGGGGCGATTATCCTACAATGAGCAGTTCTTC.